The 24 T cell receptor beta chains reported below all come from one sample, sequenced in a study of OX40 agonist ivuxolimab in advanced cancers. The data were produced by immunoSEQ multiplex PCR, yet TCRdb's version contains in-frame clones alone and is incomplete. In the table there are about 90,000 clones, 87% of which are singletons. This sample comprised CD4+ or CD8+ T cells sorted from blood, obtained in a trial of the OX40 agonist ivuxolimab. These receptors were collected from an adult with an advanced solid tumor such as melanoma, head and neck, liver or kidney cancer.

The chain employs TRBV7-2 and TRBJ1-1; 8 positions match TRBD1. With 4 bases clipped from V and 6 bases from J, the junction kept 7 bases outside the gene matches. Germline V gives CDR1 SGHTA, CDR2 FQGNSA. The CDR3 is 14 amino acids. DNA of the CDR3: TGTGCCAGCAGCTCCGGGACAGGTCTGGCTGAAGCTTTCTTT. This encodes CASSSGTGLAEAFF. Based on the CDR3 plus reference TRBV7-2 and TRBJ1-1, the full variable domain is GAGVSQSPSNKVTEKGKDVELRCDPISGHTALYWYRQSLGQGLEFLIYFQGNSAPDKSGLPSDRFSAERTGGSVSTLTIQRTQQEDSAVYLCASSSGTGLAEAFFGQGTRLTVV.

The rearrangement links TRBV9 to TRBJ1-2; D is unresolved. The germline gives CDR1 SGDLS, CDR2 YYNGEE. Trimming took off 1 base at V and 7 bases at J, with 11 bases between the two ends. The CDR3 has 13 amino acids. Here the CDR3 DNA reads TGTGCCAGCAGCGTATCCCACGGGCCTGGCTACACCTTC. Amino acid sequence: CASSVSHGPGYTF.

This clone was observed a single time. The chain recombines TRBV11-3 with TRBJ1-6, with TRBD1 as a possible D gene (5 bases). V lost 1 base, J lost 4 bases, and 14 bases lay in between. The CDR3 is 17 amino acids. Germline CDR1 SGHNT, CDR2 YENEEA. The CDR3: CASSLVRGMEYNSPLHF. The CDR3 DNA is TGTGCCAGCAGCTTAGTGAGGGGTATGGAATATAATTCACCCCTCCACTTT.

This clone has just one count. The CDR3 region has the DNA TGTGCCTGGAGTGTAGGGAGCAGCGGGGGGTACCAAGAGACCCAGTACTTC. The encoded protein is CAWSVGSSGGYQETQYF. V gene TRBV30 combines with J gene TRBJ2-7, with TRBD2 matching 9 bases. TRBJ2-5 matches the DNA end more closely, so the J call is doubtful. This CDR3 is built from 17 residues. Per the germline V gene, CDR1 is GTSNPN and CDR2 is SVGIG (reference sequence).

The CDR3: CASSLEGNRPQHF. CDR3 DNA sequence: TGTGCCAGCAGCTTAGAGGGGAACCGGCCCCAGCATTTT. This chain connects TRBV7-9 to TRBJ1-5, with a weak D call TRBD1 (5 bases). Trimming stripped 1 base from V and 9 bases from J, with 10 bases between. The CDR3 covers 13 residues. Looked up from germline, CDR1 is SEHNR and CDR2 is FQNEAQ (reference sequence).

The chain has TRBV28 and TRBJ1-2; 8 nucleotides line up with TRBD1. The CDR3 sequence is 15 residues long. From germline, CDR1 is MDHEN and CDR2 SYDVKM. The trim removed 4 bases at V and 4 bases at J, leaving 8 bases unmatched. CDR3 sequence (DNA): TGTGCCAGCAGTTATACACTGACAGGGGCCTATGGCTACACCTTC. It specifies CASSYTLTGAYGYTF.

The chain combines TRBV6-5 with TRBJ2-7, with 7 nucleotides matching TRBD2. Germline loops: CDR1 MNHEY, CDR2 SVGAGI. Trimming at V came to 6 bases and at J to 5 bases, leaving 10 bases not matched to a gene. The CDR3 covers 14 residues. The CDR3 sequence: CASSRWGGVHEQYF. In nucleotides, the CDR3 is TGTGCCAGCAGCCGCTGGGGAGGGGTTCACGAGCAGTACTTC.

The genes are TRBV6-6 and TRBJ2-1; D may be TRBD2 (5 bases). Germline values: CDR1 MNHNY, CDR2 SVGAGI (reference sequence). CDR3 size: 16 residues. Trimming removed 4 bases at V and 8 bases at J, with 21 bases between. CDR3 coding DNA: TGTGCCAGCAGTTCCCCCCTTCGGGCCGGCGGGCATGAGCAGTTCTTC. Protein: CASSSPLRAGGHEQFF.

The rearrangement joins TRBV5-5 to TRBJ1-3, with a tentative D call TRBD1 (6 bases). CDR3 length equals 16 residues. The germline CDR1 and CDR2 sequences are SGHKS and YYEKEE (reference sequence). V lost 3 bases, J lost 0 bases, and 13 bases lay in between. The CDR3 bases are TGTGCCAGCAGCTGGGCAGGGGTGCTCTCTGGAAACACCATATATTTT. This codes for CASSWAGVLSGNTIYF.

CDR3 loop: CASSLLSSGNTIYF. The CDR3 coding sequence is TGTGCCAGCAGCTTACTCAGCTCTGGAAACACCATATATTTT. The V gene is TRBV7-8, the J gene TRBJ1-3; no reliable D call. The CDR3 spans 14 residues. Germline-derived CDR1 and CDR2 are SGHVS and FQNEAQ. Trimming removed 2 bases from V and 0 bases from J, with 5 bases in between.

The chain links TRBV7-2 to TRBJ2-7; D is uncertain. Trimming took 1 base from V and 3 from J, leaving 7 bases between them. There are 13 residues in the CDR3. Germline CDR1 reads SGHTA; CDR2 reads FQGNSA. CDR3 sequence (DNA): TGTGCCAGCAGCTTAGGGTTCGGCTACGAGCAGTACTTC. It encodes CASSLGFGYEQYF. The whole variable domain, filled in from reference TRBV7-2 and TRBJ2-7, reads GAGVSQSPSNKVTEKGKDVELRCDPISGHTALYWYRQSLGQGLEFLIYFQGNSAPDKSGLPSDRFSAERTGGSVSTLTIQRTQQEDSAVYLCASSLGFGYEQYFGPGTRLTVT.

The chain uses TRBV4-1 and TRBJ1-2; 8 bases agree with TRBD1. Germline V gives CDR1 MGHRA, CDR2 YSYEKL. The length of the CDR3 is 17 residues. The V segment lost 1 base and the J segment 4 bases; nucleotides outside the gene matches: 11. CDR3: CASSQGQATGVLYGYTF. CDR3 coding DNA: TGCGCCAGCAGCCAAGGACAGGCGACAGGGGTTCTCTATGGCTACACCTTC.

With regard to this clone: Other DNA sequences of this sample code for an identical CDR3. V usage is TRBV5-1 and J usage is TRBJ1-5; 10 bases are a match to TRBD1. The CDR3 is made up of 14 amino acids. With 4 bases clipped from V and 7 bases from J, the junction kept 5 bases outside the gene matches. Germline CDR1 and CDR2: SGHRS and YFSETQ. CDR3 loop: CASSAGQGDQPQHF. The CDR3, as DNA: TGCGCCAGCAGCGCAGGACAGGGGGACCAGCCCCAGCATTTT.

The chain uses TRBV19 and TRBJ1-3; D remains unclear. Between the trimmed V and J ends, which lost 5 bases and 0 bases, there was a span of 11 bases. The germline gives CDR1 LNHDA, CDR2 SQIVND (reference sequence). This CDR3 has 15 amino acids. Here the CDR3 DNA reads TGTGCCAGTAGTTTGGACGGGAGCTCTGGAAACACCATATATTTT. This sequence encodes CASSLDGSSGNTIYF.

The genes are TRBV5-1 and TRBJ2-3; 16 bases align to TRBD2. This CDR3 spans 17 amino acids. Losses at the gene ends were 3 bases for V and 5 bases for J; bases not matched to a gene: 6. Germline V gives CDR1 SGHRS, CDR2 YFSETQ. The CDR3 here is CASSSGTSGGAVDTQYF. As DNA, the CDR3 is TGCGCCAGCAGCTCCGGGACTAGCGGGGGGGCCGTAGATACGCAGTATTTT.

The rearrangement links TRBV7-3 to TRBJ1-1, with D maybe TRBD1 (6 bases). Germline V gene sequence: CDR1 SGHTA, CDR2 FQGTGA. The CDR3 has 15 residues. Trimming removed 2 bases from V and 5 bases from J, with 15 bases in between. The CDR3 sequence: CASSLAPSGETEAFF. For the CDR3, the DNA is TGTGCCAGCAGCTTAGCCCCATCAGGGGAGACTGAAGCTTTCTTT. Full variable domain (remainder filled in from reference TRBV7-3 and TRBJ1-1): GAGVSQTPSNKVTEKGKYVELRCDPISGHTALYWYRQSLGQGPEFLIYFQGTGAADDSGLPNDRFFAVRPEGSVSTLKIQRTERGDSAVYLCASSLAPSGETEAFFGQGTRLTVV.

Written as DNA, the CDR3 is TGTGCCAGCAGTTACTCAATAGCTACAGATACGCAGTATTTT. This codes for CASSYSIATDTQYF. This chain links TRBV6-6 with TRBJ2-3; no clear D gene. Germline-derived CDR1 and CDR2 are MNHNY and SVGAGI (reference sequence). Trimming took off 0 bases at V and 3 bases at J, with 7 bases between the two ends. There are 14 residues in the CDR3.

This clone was observed a single time. The chain is built from TRBV28 and TRBJ2-6; 12 bases line up with TRBD1. CDR1 and CDR2 from the germline V gene are MDHEN and SYDVKM. V was pared by 6 bases and J by 9 bases, with 12 bases of the junction left unmatched. The CDR3 spans 17 residues. The CDR3 spells CASSRGTGGLRVNVLTF. CDR3 nucleotide sequence: TGTGCCAGCAGCCGTGGGACAGGGGGCCTCCGGGTCAACGTCCTGACTTTC.

The J gene is TRBJ2-7, the V gene TRBV7-9, with TRBD2 as a possible D gene (5 bases). V dropped 1 base and J dropped 6 bases, with 13 bases sitting between them. Germline V lookup: CDR1 SEHNR, CDR2 FQNEAQ (reference sequence). This CDR3 spans 14 amino acids. The CDR3: CASSLVNARGEQYF. The CDR3 nucleotides are TGTGCCAGCAGCTTAGTGAACGCCCGGGGCGAGCAGTACTTC.

The chain's CDR3 is CASSSGTGGYEQYF. The CDR3 nucleotides are TGTGCCAGCAGCTCGGGGACAGGGGGGTACGAGCAGTACTTC. The rearrangement uses TRBV7-2 and TRBJ2-7; 11 bases agree with TRBD1. With V trimmed by 4 bases and J by 4 bases, 3 bases remained unmatched. The CDR3 is made up of 14 amino acids. Germline V lookup: CDR1 SGHTA, CDR2 FQGNSA.

CDR3 nucleotides: TGTGCCAGCAGCTTAAAGGGACCTCAAGAGAATGGCTACACCTTC. This sequence encodes CASSLKGPQENGYTF. The gene calls are TRBV7-3 and TRBJ1-2; possible D gene TRBD1, 5 bases. The ends were cut back, 1 base at V and 6 bases at J, with 15 bases in the middle. Germline CDR1 SGHTA, CDR2 FQGTGA. This CDR3 contains 15 residues.

This rearrangement joins TRBV9 to TRBJ2-5; 8 nucleotides match TRBD2. V lost 4 bases and J lost 5; bases outside the gene matches: 13. CDR1 is SGDLS, CDR2 YYNGEE, per germline. CDR3 length: 16 residues. This chain's CDR3 is CASSPTGGRATETQYF. CDR3 sequence (DNA): TGTGCCAGCAGCCCGACGGGAGGGAGGGCCACGGAGACCCAGTACTTC.

This chain uses TRBV7-2 with TRBJ2-5; TRBD2 agrees at 7 bases. Germline assignment: CDR1 SGHTA and CDR2 FQGNSA. This CDR3 spans 15 amino acids. Trimming took 7 bases from V and 1 from J; bases not matched to a gene: 9. For the CDR3, the DNA is TGTGCCAGCAATCCTTACGGCGGGGGCCAAGAGACCCAGTACTTC. Protein product: CASNPYGGGQETQYF.

The gene calls are TRBV7-2 and TRBJ2-3, with TRBD2 as a possible D gene (5 bases). The CDR3 totals 14 residues. V dropped 7 bases and J dropped 2 bases, with 13 bases sitting between them. Germline loops: CDR1 SGHTA, CDR2 FQGNSA. CDR3 coding DNA: TGTGCCAGCACATCCGGGATAGTCACAGATACGCAGTATTTT. Translating it yields CASTSGIVTDTQYF.